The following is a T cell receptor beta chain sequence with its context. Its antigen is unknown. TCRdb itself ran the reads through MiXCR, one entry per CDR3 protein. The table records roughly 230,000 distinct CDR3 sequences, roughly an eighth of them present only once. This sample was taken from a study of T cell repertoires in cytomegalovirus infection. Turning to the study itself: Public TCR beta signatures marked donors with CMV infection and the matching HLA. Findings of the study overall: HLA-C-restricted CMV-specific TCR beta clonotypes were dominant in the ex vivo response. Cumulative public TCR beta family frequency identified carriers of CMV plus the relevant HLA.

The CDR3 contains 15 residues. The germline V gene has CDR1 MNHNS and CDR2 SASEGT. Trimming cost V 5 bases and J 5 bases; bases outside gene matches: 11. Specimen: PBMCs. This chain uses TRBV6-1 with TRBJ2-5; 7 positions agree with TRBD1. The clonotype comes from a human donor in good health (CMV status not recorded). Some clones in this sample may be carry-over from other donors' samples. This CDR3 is CASSNRDRATETQYF. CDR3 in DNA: TGTGCCAGCAGTAACCGGGACAGAGCGACGGAGACCCAGTACTTC.